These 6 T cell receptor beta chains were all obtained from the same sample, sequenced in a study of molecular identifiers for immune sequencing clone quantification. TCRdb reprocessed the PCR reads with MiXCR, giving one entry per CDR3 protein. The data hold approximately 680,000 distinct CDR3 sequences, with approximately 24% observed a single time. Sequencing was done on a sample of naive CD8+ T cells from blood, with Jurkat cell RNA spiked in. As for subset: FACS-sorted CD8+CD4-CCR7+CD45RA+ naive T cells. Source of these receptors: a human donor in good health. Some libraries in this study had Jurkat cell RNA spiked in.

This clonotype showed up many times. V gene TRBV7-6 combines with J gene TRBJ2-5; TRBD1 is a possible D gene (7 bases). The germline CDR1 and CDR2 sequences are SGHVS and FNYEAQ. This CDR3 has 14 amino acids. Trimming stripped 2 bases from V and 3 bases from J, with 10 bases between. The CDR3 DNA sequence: TGTGCCAGCAGCTTACAGGGGGGAAAAGAGACCCAGTACTTC. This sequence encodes CASSLQGGKETQYF.

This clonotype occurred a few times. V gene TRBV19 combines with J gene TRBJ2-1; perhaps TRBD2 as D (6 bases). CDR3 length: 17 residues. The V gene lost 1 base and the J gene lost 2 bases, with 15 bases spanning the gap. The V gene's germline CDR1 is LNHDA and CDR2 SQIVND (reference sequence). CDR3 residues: CASSIAPQRVPYNEQFF. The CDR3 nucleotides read TGTGCCAGTAGTATAGCCCCACAGCGGGTCCCCTACAATGAGCAGTTCTTC.

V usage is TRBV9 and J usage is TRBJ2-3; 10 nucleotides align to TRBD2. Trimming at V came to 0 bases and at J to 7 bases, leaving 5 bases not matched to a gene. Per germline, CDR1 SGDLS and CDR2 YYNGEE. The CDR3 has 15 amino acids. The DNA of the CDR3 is TGTGCCAGCAGCGTAGTTAGCGGGGGGCCATATACGCAGTATTTT. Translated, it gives CASSVVSGGPYTQYF.

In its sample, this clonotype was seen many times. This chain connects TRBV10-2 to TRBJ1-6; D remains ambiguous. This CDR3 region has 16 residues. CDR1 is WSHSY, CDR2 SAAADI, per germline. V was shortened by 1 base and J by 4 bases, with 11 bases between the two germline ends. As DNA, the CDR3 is TGCGCCAGCAGTGAGTACCGAGCGGAGTATAATTCACCCCTCCACTTT. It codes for CASSEYRAEYNSPLHF.

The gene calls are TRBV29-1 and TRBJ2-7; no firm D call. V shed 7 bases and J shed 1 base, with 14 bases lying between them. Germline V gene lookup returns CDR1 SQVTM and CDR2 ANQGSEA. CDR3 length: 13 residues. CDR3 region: CSATEDGSYEQYF. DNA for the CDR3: TGCAGCGCCACTGAGGACGGTTCCTACGAGCAGTACTTC.

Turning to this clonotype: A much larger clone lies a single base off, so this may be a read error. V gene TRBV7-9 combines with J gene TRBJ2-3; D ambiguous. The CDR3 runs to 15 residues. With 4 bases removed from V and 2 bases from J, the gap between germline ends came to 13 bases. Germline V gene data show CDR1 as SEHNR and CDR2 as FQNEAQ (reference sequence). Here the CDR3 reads CASSSLRQFTDTQYF. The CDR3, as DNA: TGTGCCAGCAGCTCATTACGGCAGTTCACAGATACGCAGTATTTT.